These 18 T cell receptor beta chains share one sample of origin, sequenced in a study of tissue T cells after allogeneic stem cell transplantation (dated by TCRdb to the early 2020s). The sample's time point label is to be understood as: mouse harvest day 7 after allogeneic transplant. Mouse grafts consisting of 10^7 T-cell-depleted bone marrow cells combined with 10^6 splenic CD5+ T cells were administered by tail vein injection. Library preparation employed the immunoSEQ multiplex PCR assay. What TCRdb holds here is the immuneACCESS table cut down to in-frame rearrangements. Part of the clones is not present; checked against another copy, under half of the missing clones reflect an unresolved V gene, and the others are unexplained. The sample table shows some 6,600 clones, and about half are seen once. Jointly, the top ten make up around 7.5% of the sample. The material sequenced was lymph node tissue. These receptors all stem from a female BALB/c mouse given C57BL/6 T cells with graft-versus-host disease after an allogeneic hematopoietic cell transplant.

For this clone: Mouse germline and gene names are used. Sequencing ends 1 residue short of the CDR3 end; the germline J gene provides the rest. The chain combines TRBV3 with TRBJ2-2; TRBD1 matches 8 bases. Germline-derived CDR1 and CDR2 are SNHLY and FYNGKV (reference sequence). Losses at the gene ends were 4 bases for V and 4 bases for J; bases not matched to a gene: 2. The CDR3 length is 14 residues. CDR3 bases read: TGTGCCAGCAGCTCGACAGGGGTCACCGGGCAGCTCTAC. This encodes CASSSTGVTGQLY. The whole CDR3 protein reads CASSSTGVTGQLYF.

Remarks on this clone: The listed genes are named as in mouse. The read stops 1 residue short of the end of the CDR3; the missing end is completed from the germline J gene. The chain is built from TRBV13-2 and TRBJ2-2, with 12 bases lining up with TRBD2. The length of the CDR3 is 15 residues. CDR1 and CDR2 (germline): NNHNN, SYGAGS (reference sequence). The ends lost 5 bases at V and 2 bases at J; junction bases unmatched: 1. The CDR3 sequence is CASGGTGGNTGQLYF. Partial CDR3 DNA: TGTGCCAGCGGGGGGACTGGGGGGAACACCGGGCAGCTCTAC.

Notes on this clone: The genes are named according to mouse. With the read ending 1 residue before the CDR3 end, the germline J gene is used to fill in that end. This chain links TRBV26 with TRBJ2-5; D may correspond to TRBD1 or TRBD2 (6 bases each). CDR1 is KGHPV, CDR2 FQNQEV, per germline (reference sequence). The CDR3 has 14 amino acids. V was shortened by 0 bases and J by 3 bases, with 7 bases between the two germline ends. CDR3 bases read: TGTGCCAGCAGTCTGTCAGGGGGGCAAGACACCCAGTAC. Translation: CASSLSGGQDTQY. The full CDR3 sequence reads CASSLSGGQDTQYF. Full variable domain (rest looked up from reference TRBV26 and TRBJ2-5): NSKVIQTPRYLVKGQGQKAKMRCIPEKGHPVVFWYQQNKNNEFKFLINFQNQEVLQQIDMTEKRFSAECPSNSPCSLEIQSSEAGDSALYLCASSLSGGQDTQYFGPGTRLLVL.

This clone is classed as medium-sized (0.01 to 0.1%). The gene symbols are mouse symbols. Sequencing ends 1 residue short of the CDR3 end; the germline J gene provides the rest. The chain recombines TRBV26 with TRBJ2-7; 11 nucleotides match TRBD1. Germline lookup yields CDR1 KGHPV and CDR2 FQNQEV (reference sequence). The CDR3 runs to 11 residues. J lost 9 bases, V lost 6 bases, and 1 base had no gene match. CDR3 sequence reads: CASSGTGGQYF. The part of the CDR3 DNA that was read is TGTGCCAGCAGCGGGACAGGGGGACAGTAC.

The sample holds a few counts of this clone. Germline and genes: mouse. The sequence runs out 1 residue before the end of the CDR3; the remainder is reconstructed from the germline J gene. V usage is TRBV26 and J usage is TRBJ2-7, with no clear D. Per germline, CDR1 KGHPV and CDR2 FQNQEV (reference sequence). The V gene lost 3 bases and the J gene lost 4 bases, with 10 bases spanning the gap. CDR3 length: 13 residues. The sequenced part of the CDR3 DNA is TGTGCCAGCAGTCTATCCGAAAGATATGAACAGTAC. It is translated as CASSLSERYEQY. The entire CDR3 reads CASSLSERYEQYF.

Of note for this clone: The gene names given are mouse names. The read terminates 1 residue before the CDR3 end, so the remaining end is supplied by the germline J gene. The chain has TRBV15 and TRBJ2-3; no definite D call. The CDR3 extends over 14 amino acids. V lost 3 bases and J lost 0, with 7 bases in between. The germline gives CDR1 SGHND, CDR2 FRSKSL. CDR3 sequence: CASSLVGSAETLYF. The part of the CDR3 DNA that was read is TGTGCCAGCAGTTTGGTGGGAAGTGCAGAAACGCTGTAT.

Remarks on this clone: Germline and genes here are mouse. The observed sequence ends 1 residue before the CDR3 terminus, with the missing tail filled in from the germline J gene. This chain connects TRBV3 to TRBJ2-7; D perhaps matches TRBD1 (6 bases). There are 14 residues in the CDR3. Germline CDR1 and CDR2: SNHLY and FYNGKV (reference sequence). With 2 bases removed from V and 0 bases from J, the gap between germline ends came to 8 bases. CDR3 DNA (partial): TGTGCCAGCAGCTTAAAGGGGGTCTCCTATGAACAGTAC. Amino acids: CASSLKGVSYEQY. The whole CDR3 reads CASSLKGVSYEQYF.

Comment on this clone: Here the gene names and germline are mouse. The sequence runs out 1 residue before the end of the CDR3; the remainder is reconstructed from the germline J gene. This chain connects TRBV13-3 to TRBJ1-4; 9 bases are shared with TRBD1. Germline CDR1 and CDR2: NNHDY and SYVADS. The CDR3 loop spans 15 amino acids. The junction had 1 base not matched to a gene; V was cut back by 1 base and J by 3 bases. CDR3 amino acids: CASSDRDRANERLFF. The covered CDR3 bases are TGTGCCAGCAGTGATCGGGACAGGGCCAACGAAAGATTATTT.

On this clone: The gene names here belong to mouse. The CDR3 extends 1 residue past the end of the read, so its final part is completed from the germline J gene. V and J are TRBV26 and TRBJ2-3; D may be TRBD1 (5 bases). The CDR3 consists of 14 residues. Trimming pared 3 bases from V and 4 bases from J, leaving 11 bases between. From germline, CDR1 is KGHPV and CDR2 FQNQEV (reference sequence). The covered CDR3 bases are TGTGCCAGCAGTCTAGGCCAGGGATCAGAAACGCTGTAT. Its translation is CASSLGQGSETLY. The whole CDR3 protein is CASSLGQGSETLYF.

With regard to this clone: Germline and genes: mouse. Read coverage stops 1 residue before the CDR3 terminus; the germline J gene supplies the remainder. The chain joins TRBV16 to TRBJ1-1, with 9 bases aligning to TRBD1. There are 14 residues in the CDR3. J was trimmed by 0 bases and V by 4 bases; bases with no gene match: 0. Germline CDR1 is SGHSA and CDR2 is FRNQAP. CDR3 DNA (partial): TGTGCAAGCAGCTGGACAGGGGCAAACACAGAAGTCTTC. Translation: CASSWTGANTEVF. The full CDR3 is CASSWTGANTEVFF.

In the case of this clone: The genes and germline here are from mouse. The CDR3 extends 1 residue past the end of the read, so its final part is completed from the germline J gene. The genes are TRBV14 and TRBJ2-5, with TRBD2 as a possible D gene (6 bases). The germline gives CDR1 SGHDT, CDR2 FRDEAV. The V gene lost 3 bases and the J gene lost 1 base, with 6 bases spanning the gap. The CDR3 loop spans 13 amino acids. CDR3 in amino acids: CASSWGDQDTQYF. The sequenced part of the CDR3 DNA is TGTGCCAGCAGTTGGGGGGACCAAGACACCCAGTAC.

This clone was found a few times. The listed genes are named as in mouse. Read coverage stops 1 residue before the CDR3 terminus; the germline J gene supplies the remainder. The chain carries TRBV3 and TRBJ1-1; 9 positions agree with TRBD1. V lost 5 bases, J lost 5 bases, and 6 bases stayed unmatched. Germline CDR1 SNHLY, CDR2 FYNGKV (reference sequence). There are 14 residues in the CDR3. The sequenced part of the CDR3 DNA is TGTGCCAGCAGCCCCGACAGGGGGGGAACAGAAGTCTTC. This codes for CASSPDRGGTEVF. Given in full, the CDR3 is CASSPDRGGTEVFF.

This clone appeared a few times. Gene names are mouse gene names. The read halts 1 residue ahead of the CDR3 end, with the missing end drawn from the germline J gene. The chain joins TRBV13-2 to TRBJ2-7; D may correspond to TRBD1 or TRBD2 (5 bases each). The CDR3 sequence is 12 residues long. V lost 0 bases and J 5 bases, leaving 6 bases between the germline ends. Germline V CDR1 and CDR2: NNHNN, SYGAGS (reference sequence). The CDR3 DNA, read in part, is TGTGCCAGCGGTGATGCGGGGGATGAACAGTAC. Its translation: CASGDAGDEQY. In full, the CDR3 reads CASGDAGDEQYF.

Points on this clone: Gene labels here are mouse ones. The read gets to within 1 residue of the CDR3 end, and the germline J gene fills in the rest. This sequence joins TRBV2 and TRBJ2-2; D unclear. The CDR3 sequence is 14 residues long. V lost 0 bases and J lost 5, with 7 bases in between. Germline assignment: CDR1 LGHNA and CDR2 YSYQKL. Incomplete CDR3 DNA: TGTGCCAGCAGCCAAGACCGCAGAACCGGGCAGCTCTAC. Translation: CASSQDRRTGQLY. The CDR3, in full, reads CASSQDRRTGQLYF.

Note on this clone: Germline and genes here are mouse. The CDR3 end falls 1 residue outside the read, so it is completed with the germline J gene. The chain joins TRBV13-3 to TRBJ1-1; 12 bases are a match to TRBD1. J was trimmed by 8 bases and V by 4 bases; bases with no gene match: 3. Germline CDR1 NNHDY, CDR2 SYVADS. The CDR3 covers 13 residues. CDR3 DNA, as far as it was read: TGTGCCAGCAGTCCGGGACAGGGGGCGGAAGTCTTC. The encoded protein is CASSPGQGAEVF. The complete CDR3 protein is CASSPGQGAEVFF.

Of note for this clone: Gene names refer to mouse genes. The CDR3 reads CASSREDRNSDYTF. The sequenced CDR3 bases are TGTGCTAGCAGTAGAGAGGACAGAAACTCCGACTACACC. The gene calls are TRBV17 and TRBJ1-2, with D tentatively TRBD1 (6 bases). Read data end 1 residue before the CDR3 end; the end is taken from the germline J gene. The CDR3 totals 14 residues. The germline V gene has CDR1 MNHDT and CDR2 YYDKIL. V dropped 0 bases and J dropped 1 base, with 6 bases sitting between them.

In its sample, this clone was seen a few times. Any gene name here is a mouse gene name. The read gets to within 1 residue of the CDR3 end, and the germline J gene fills in the rest. The chain combines TRBV26 with TRBJ1-4; 9 bases agree with TRBD1. The CDR3 has 15 amino acids. Germline CDR1 is KGHPV and CDR2 is FQNQEV (reference sequence). After removal of 6 bases from V and 3 bases from J, the junction contained 5 bases not matched to a gene. The CDR3 reads CASSTQGAANERLFF. Partial CDR3 DNA: TGTGCCAGCAGCACACAGGGGGCGGCCAACGAAAGATTATTT.

Note on this clone: The gene names given are mouse names. The read ends 1 residue shy of where the CDR3 ends; the end is completed using the germline J gene. The J gene is TRBJ2-7, the V gene TRBV29; 7 positions match TRBD1. V trimming: 6 bases; J trimming: 4 bases; junction bases outside the gene matches: 0. Germline V lookup: CDR1 MSHET, CDR2 SYDVDS. The CDR3 extends over 11 amino acids. CDR3 DNA, as far as it was read: TGTGCTAGCAGACAGGGGTATGAACAGTAC. Amino acid sequence: CASRQGYEQY. The whole CDR3 sequence reads CASRQGYEQYF.